This T cell receptor (beta chain) appears in the sequencing data of a study of blood T cell repertoires in COVID-19. Study context: COVID-19 samples from acute and convalescent phases originated in the United States, Italy and Spain.

Residents of approximately 25 US areas, aged about 18 to 95 years, made up the participants. CDR1 is SGHTS and CDR2 is YDEGEE in the germline V gene. V lost 6 bases and J 8 bases, leaving 12 bases between the germline ends. There are 12 residues in the CDR3. The assay was immunoSEQ multiplex PCR, and TCRdb's table has in-frame clones only and misses some. The profile covers some 170,000 clones, with roughly 87% appearing a single time and 1% to 1.5% taken by the ten largest. This receptor was taken from a human donor with acute COVID-19. The donor label of this sample is uncertain. Sequencing was done on a sample of PBMCs or T cells enriched from blood (not recorded which). The V call is TRBV5-8, the J call TRBJ2-4; possible D gene TRBD1, 6 bases. The DNA for the CDR3 is TGTGCCAGCACGCGACAGGACCACATTCAGTACTTC. Protein: CASTRQDHIQYF.